This T cell receptor (beta chain) was obtained from a study of graft-versus-host responses after intestinal transplantation. About the research overall: All recipients got anti-thymocyte globulin induction, then tacrolimus and steroids for approximately 3 years. Overall study results and limits: Researchers found GvH clones in recipient marrow, and some showed up first in ileum or blood.

TCRdb's table, derived via immunoSEQ multiplex PCR, lists solely in-frame clones and lacks some. Here the sample spans some 97,000 clones, roughly 90% being singletons. For this clone: No antigen is known for it.

The CDR3 is 17 amino acids. V gave up 0 bases and J gave up 1 base, with 13 bases separating them. Looked up from germline, CDR1 is SEHNR and CDR2 is FQNEAQ (reference sequence). This TCR was sampled from a human donor who was the organ donor for an intestinal transplant. Source: unstimulated CD4+ T cells sorted from spleen or lymph node cells, taken before transplant. This sequence joins TRBV7-9 and TRBJ1-5, with D tentatively TRBD1 (5 bases). CDR3 region: CASSLAGRGLSNQPQHF. In DNA, the CDR3 is TGTGCCAGCAGCTTAGCCGGGAGGGGCCTCAGCAATCAGCCCCAGCATTTT.